These 25 T cell receptor beta chains came from one sample sequenced in a study of T cell repertoires in cytomegalovirus infection. These receptors' targets are unknown. TCRdb analysed the reads with MiXCR anew, one entry per CDR3 protein. The sample shows about 890,000 distinct CDR3 sequences, about a third of them seen only once. Specimen: cultured CD8+ T cells from PBMCs, collected from culture after CMV antigen stimulation. Receptors originate from a human donor in good health (CMV status not recorded). Some clones in this sample may be carry-over from other donors' samples.

This chain links TRBV20-1 with TRBJ1-1; tentatively, D is TRBD1 (5 bases). In germline, CDR1 is DFQATT, CDR2 SNEGSKA (reference sequence). This CDR3 is built from 14 residues. The V end was cut by 6 bases, the J end by 0 bases, with 14 bases between. In nucleotides, the CDR3 is TGCAGTGCCACACCCGGACATCTGAACACTGAAGCTTTCTTT. The encoded protein is CSATPGHLNTEAFF.

The gene calls are TRBV7-6 and TRBJ1-4; D is ambiguous. In germline, CDR1 is SGHVS, CDR2 FNYEAQ. The CDR3 is 14 residues long. The germline V and J ends were trimmed by 2 bases and 6 bases, with 10 bases remaining between them. CDR3 DNA sequence: TGTGCCAGCAGCTTAATCGGTTCGGATGAAAAACTGTTTTTT. It is translated as CASSLIGSDEKLFF.

J is TRBJ1-2 and V is TRBV6-5, with 11 bases identical to TRBD1. The ends lost 5 bases at V and 4 bases at J; junction bases unmatched: 12. The CDR3 runs 17 residues. In germline, CDR1 is MNHEY, CDR2 SVGAGI. The CDR3: CASSDRDRGGGIYGYTF. The DNA for the CDR3 is TGTGCCAGCAGTGACCGGGACAGGGGGGGAGGTATCTATGGCTACACCTTC.

This sequence joins TRBV7-2 and TRBJ1-2; D gene unclear. The CDR3 covers 14 residues. V shed 2 bases and J shed 4 bases, with 11 bases lying between them. CDR1 and CDR2 (germline): SGHTA, FQGNSA. CDR3 protein: CASSLQDGPYGYTF. In DNA, the CDR3 is TGTGCCAGCAGCTTACAGGATGGACCCTATGGCTACACCTTC.

The V and J genes are TRBV5-4 and TRBJ2-2; D is possibly TRBD1 (6 bases). Germline values: CDR1 SGHNT, CDR2 YYREEE (reference sequence). Trimming shortened V by 4 bases and J by 2 bases, and 12 bases separated the two germline ends. The CDR3 loop spans 15 amino acids. CDR3 amino acids: CASSRAGDNTGELFF. The CDR3 DNA sequence: TGTGCCAGCAGCAGAGCAGGGGACAACACCGGGGAGCTGTTTTTT.

About this clonotype itself: One end of the junction varies from germline; a read error may be responsible. The chain recombines TRBV13 with TRBJ1-6; D unclear. The CDR3 covers 14 residues. CDR1 and CDR2 from the germline V gene are PRHDT and FYEKMQ (reference sequence). CDR3 amino acids: CASSFWTGNSSLHF. The CDR3 DNA follows: TGTGCCAGCAGCTTCTGGACGGGAAATTCATCCCTCCACTTT.

Remarks on this clonotype: This is likely a read error, given that the CDR3 carries no conserved phenylalanine or tryptophan at its end. The rearrangement uses TRBV5-6 and TRBJ2-1; possible D gene TRBD1, 8 bases. Germline lookup yields CDR1 SGHDT and CDR2 YYEEEE. This CDR3 has 15 residues. Trimming left V 3 bases short and J 9 bases short, with 19 bases between. CDR3 residues: CASSWGTGGGVEQFL. The CDR3 DNA sequence: TGTGCCAGCAGCTGGGGCACAGGGGGAGGGGTTGAGCAGTTCCTC.

The chain combines TRBV6-8 with TRBJ1-4, with no clear D. The CDR3 contains 15 residues. CDR1 MNHGY and CDR2 SAAAGT come from the germline V gene. V shed 6 bases and J shed 4 bases, with 15 bases lying between them. Here the CDR3 reads CASSPRLSRNEKLFF. As DNA, the CDR3 is TGTGCCAGCAGCCCTCGGCTAAGTCGTAATGAAAAACTGTTTTTT.

This clonotype appeared a few times. This sequence joins TRBV14 and TRBJ1-1; 9 positions match TRBD1. Unmatched junction bases numbered 8, after V lost 4 bases and J lost 5 bases. The CDR3 is 15 residues long. CDR1 SGHDN and CDR2 FVKESK come from the germline V gene. The CDR3 nucleotides are TGTGCCAGCAGCCGACCGGGACAGGGTATAACTGAAGCTTTCTTT. Amino acid sequence: CASSRPGQGITEAFF.

V usage is TRBV5-1 and J usage is TRBJ2-7; 9 bases align to TRBD1. Germline V gene lookup returns CDR1 SGHRS and CDR2 YFSETQ. V lost 7 bases to trimming and J lost 0 bases; unmatched junction nucleotides: 8. The CDR3 is made up of 15 amino acids. The CDR3, as DNA: TGCGCCAGCGGAGTGGGGACAGGGAGCTCCTACGAGCAGTACGTC. Protein sequence: CASGVGTGSSYEQYV.

V usage is TRBV14 and J usage is TRBJ1-1; no definite D call. Germline V gene sequence: CDR1 SGHDN, CDR2 FVKESK. V lost 0 bases and J lost 7, with 15 bases in between. CDR3 size: 15 residues. CDR3 sequence: CASSQDESDPYEAFF. CDR3 coding DNA: TGTGCCAGCAGCCAAGATGAGTCCGATCCCTATGAAGCTTTCTTT.

The chain is built from TRBV7-3 and TRBJ1-1, with unresolved D. V gave up 1 base and J gave up 4 bases, with 13 bases separating them. The CDR3 totals 15 residues. Per germline, CDR1 SGHTA and CDR2 FQGTGA. CDR3 protein: CASSLSLPGGTEAFF. CDR3 DNA sequence: TGTGCCAGCAGCTTAAGCTTACCCGGAGGCACTGAAGCTTTCTTT. Using reference TRBV7-3 and TRBJ1-1 for the parts outside the CDR3, the full variable domain is GAGVSQTPSNKVTEKGKYVELRCDPISGHTALYWYRQSLGQGPEFLIYFQGTGAADDSGLPNDRFFAVRPEGSVSTLKIQRTERGDSAVYLCASSLSLPGGTEAFFGQGTRLTVV.

J is TRBJ1-5 and V is TRBV4-1, with D unresolved. The V end was cut by 6 bases, the J end by 3 bases, with 15 bases between. The CDR3 spans 15 residues. CDR1 is MGHRA and CDR2 is YSYEKL in the germline V gene. The CDR3 sequence: CASSGGDGNNQPQHF. CDR3 sequence (DNA): TGCGCCAGCAGTGGAGGAGACGGAAACAATCAGCCCCAGCATTTT.

The chain employs TRBV2 and TRBJ2-1; the match to TRBD2 covers 8 bases. Germline values: CDR1 SNHLY, CDR2 FYNNEI. This CDR3 comprises 14 residues. The V segment lost 7 bases and the J segment 5 bases; nucleotides outside the gene matches: 7. As DNA, the CDR3 is TGTGCCAGCAACAAGCTAGCGGGTAACAATGAGCAGTTCTTC. Residues: CASNKLAGNNEQFF. The complete variable domain, with remaining parts taken from reference TRBV2 and TRBJ2-1, reads EPEVTQTPSHQVTQMGQEVILRCVPISNHLYFYWYRQILGQKVEFLVSFYNNEISEKSEIFDDQFSVERPDGSNFTLKIRSTKLEDSAMYFCASNKLAGNNEQFFGPGTRLTVL.

This clonotype was seen only a few times. This sequence joins TRBV7-9 and TRBJ2-5; no clear D. V lost 0 bases, J lost 2 bases, and 10 bases lay in between. The length of the CDR3 is 15 residues. Germline CDR1 and CDR2: SEHNR and FQNEAQ (reference sequence). The CDR3 region is CASSLAVWGQETQYF. The CDR3, as DNA: TGTGCCAGCAGCTTAGCGGTCTGGGGACAAGAGACCCAGTACTTC.

This chain connects TRBV14 to TRBJ2-3, with D perhaps matching TRBD1 or TRBD2 (5 bases each). Germline V CDR1 and CDR2: SGHDN, FVKESK. Deletions cut 0 bases from V and 2 bases from J, with 9 bases between. This CDR3 spans 15 amino acids. The CDR3 protein is CASSQDGADTDTQYF. As DNA, the CDR3 is TGTGCCAGCAGCCAAGACGGGGCGGACACAGATACGCAGTATTTT. Drawing the rest from reference TRBV14 and TRBJ2-3, the complete variable domain is EAGVTQFPSHSVIEKGQTVTLRCDPISGHDNLYWYRRVMGKEIKFLLHFVKESKQDESGMPNNRFLAERTGGTYSTLKVQPAELEDSGVYFCASSQDGADTDTQYFGPGTRLTVL.

The rearrangement uses TRBV6-1 and TRBJ1-5, with D unclear. The CDR3 has 15 amino acids. Germline V lookup: CDR1 MNHNS, CDR2 SASEGT. Trimming cost V 0 bases and J 2 bases, with 8 bases left between them. CDR3 DNA: TGTGCCAGCAGTGAAGCCCGTTGGGGCAATCAGCCCCAGCATTTT. Translated: CASSEARWGNQPQHF.

The genes are TRBV5-4 and TRBJ1-4, with 7 bases fitting TRBD1. Germline CDR1 is SGHNT and CDR2 is YYREEE (reference sequence). The CDR3 totals 14 residues. The trim removed 4 bases at V and 6 bases at J, leaving 6 bases unmatched. CDR3 sequence reads: CASSTRGPDEKLFF. Written as DNA, the CDR3 is TGTGCCAGCAGCACAAGGGGGCCCGATGAAAAACTGTTTTTT. Drawing the rest from reference TRBV5-4 and TRBJ1-4, the complete variable domain is ETGVTQSPTHLIKTRGQQVTLRCSSQSGHNTVSWYQQALGQGPQFIFQYYREEENGRGNFPPRFSGLQFPNYSSELNVNALELDDSALYLCASSTRGPDEKLFFGSGTQLSVL.

The V gene is TRBV27, the J gene TRBJ1-1; D is perhaps TRBD1 (6 bases). Deletions cut 4 bases from V and 5 bases from J, with 17 bases between. CDR1 and CDR2 (germline): MNHEY, SMNVEV (reference sequence). The CDR3 spans 15 residues. The CDR3 DNA reads as TGTGCCAGCAGTTCCTATTTAGGGACATTTACTGAAGCTTTCTTT. Protein sequence: CASSSYLGTFTEAFF.

This rearrangement joins TRBV19 to TRBJ1-1; 7 bases map to TRBD1. This CDR3 region has 11 residues. Looked up from germline, CDR1 is LNHDA and CDR2 is SQIVND (reference sequence). The ends lost 5 bases at V and 10 bases at J; junction bases unmatched: 4. CDR3 sequence (DNA): TGTGCCAGTAGTCTTCGACAGGGAGCTTTCTTT. Translation: CASSLRQGAFF.

Many counts were recorded for this clonotype. The chain carries TRBV7-2 and TRBJ2-3; the match to TRBD1 covers 7 bases. The ends lost 4 bases at V and 3 bases at J; junction bases unmatched: 10. The germline gives CDR1 SGHTA, CDR2 FQGNSA. CDR3 size: 16 residues. The CDR3 nucleotides are TGTGCCAGCAGCTCCCCCCTTGACAGGGAGACAGATACGCAGTATTTT. Protein sequence: CASSSPLDRETDTQYF.

The rearrangement uses TRBV12-5 and TRBJ1-5, with 9 bases identical to TRBD1. CDR1 is LGHNT and CDR2 is FRNRAP in the germline V gene. V trimming: 7 bases; J trimming: 0 bases; junction bases outside the gene matches: 7. The CDR3 runs to 16 residues. Here the CDR3 DNA reads TGTGCTAGTGACCTAGGGGACAGGGCTAGCAATCAGCCCCAGCATTTT. It specifies CASDLGDRASNQPQHF.

This clonotype was observed a few times. The chain carries TRBV12-3 or TRBV12-4 and TRBJ1-1, with a possible D match to TRBD1 (5 bases). The CDR3 contains 14 residues. Trimming stripped 4 bases from V and 5 bases from J, with 14 bases between. The CDR3 DNA follows: TGTGCCAGCAGTTGGTACGGGGGGAATACTGAAGCTTTCTTT. It specifies CASSWYGGNTEAFF.

This sequence joins TRBV28 and TRBJ2-1; 7 nucleotides line up with TRBD1. The CDR3 extends over 14 amino acids. V lost 6 bases to trimming and J lost 6 bases; unmatched junction nucleotides: 8. Per germline, CDR1 MDHEN and CDR2 SYDVKM. The CDR3 loop is CASSERGLFNEQFF. The CDR3 DNA follows: TGTGCCAGCAGCGAGAGGGGGCTCTTCAATGAGCAGTTCTTC.

J is TRBJ1-4 and V is TRBV5-8; TRBD1 matches 7 bases. CDR3 length equals 15 residues. The germline gives CDR1 SGHTS, CDR2 YDEGEE. Trimming at V came to 1 base and at J to 5 bases, leaving 5 bases not matched to a gene. CDR3 DNA sequence: TGTGCCAGCAGCTTGCGGGACAGCCGGAATGAAAAACTGTTTTTT. It specifies CASSLRDSRNEKLFF.